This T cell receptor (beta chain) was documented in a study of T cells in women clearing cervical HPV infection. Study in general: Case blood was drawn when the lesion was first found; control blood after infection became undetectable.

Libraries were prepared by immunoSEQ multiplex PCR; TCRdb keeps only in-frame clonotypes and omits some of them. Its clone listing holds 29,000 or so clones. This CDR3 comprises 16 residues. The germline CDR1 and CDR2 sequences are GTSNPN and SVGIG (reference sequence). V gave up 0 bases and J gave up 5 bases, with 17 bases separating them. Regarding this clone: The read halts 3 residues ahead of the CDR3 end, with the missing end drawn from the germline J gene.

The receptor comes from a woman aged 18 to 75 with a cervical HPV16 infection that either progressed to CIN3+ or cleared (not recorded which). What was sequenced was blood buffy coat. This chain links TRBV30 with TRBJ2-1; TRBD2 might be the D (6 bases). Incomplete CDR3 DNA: TGTGCCTGGAGTGTACGAATTGGCGGGGTTAACAATGAG. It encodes CAWSVRIGGVNNE. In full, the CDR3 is CAWSVRIGGVNNEQFF.